These 29 T cell receptor beta chains originate from one sample sequenced in a study of neurological immune-mediated disorders. TCRdb analysed the 5' RACE reads with MiXCR anew, one entry per CDR3 protein. The sample has some 25,000 distinct CDR3 sequences, about 6.7% seen once. Specimen: PBMCs. These receptors were obtained from a woman aged 40 to 50 in good health.

This clonotype has a count of ten or more. The chain links TRBV29-1 to TRBJ2-1; 9 positions agree with TRBD1. CDR1 and CDR2 from the germline V gene are SQVTM and ANQGSEA. This CDR3 has 15 amino acids. With V trimmed by 6 bases and J by 9 bases, 15 bases remained unmatched. DNA of the CDR3: TGCAGCGTCGAGGGAAGGACAGGGGTAATGGGTGAGCAGTTCTTC. Translation gives CSVEGRTGVMGEQFF.

This clonotype was counted many times. The J gene is TRBJ1-2, the V gene TRBV12-3 or TRBV12-4; D is unresolved. V lost 6 bases, J lost 8 bases, and 16 bases lay in between. The CDR3 is made up of 13 amino acids. The CDR3 region is CASRSDGLRGYTF. CDR3 in DNA: TGTGCCAGCAGGTCGGACGGACTGAGGGGCTACACCTTC.

This clonotype has a count of ten or more. The chain joins TRBV20-1 to TRBJ2-1; 9 bases are shared with TRBD2. V shed 6 bases, J shed 8 bases, and the junction held 11 bases outside the gene matches. The CDR3 covers 14 residues. CDR1 DFQATT and CDR2 SNEGSKA come from the germline V gene (reference sequence). DNA for the CDR3: TGCAGTGCGTACGGGCGGGAGGGCCTGCATGAGCAGTTCTTC. It is translated as CSAYGREGLHEQFF.

The V call is TRBV20-1, the J call TRBJ2-7, with 10 bases fitting TRBD2. Germline V lookup: CDR1 DFQATT, CDR2 SNEGSKA (reference sequence). Germline trimming cut 1 base from V and 7 bases from J; bases unmatched to any gene: 7. The CDR3 extends over 14 amino acids. CDR3 in amino acids: CSARGTSGGREQYF. CDR3 in DNA: TGCAGTGCTAGAGGGACTAGCGGAGGGAGGGAGCAGTACTTC.

This clonotype occurred many times. The chain has TRBV7-3 and TRBJ2-1, with D possibly being TRBD1 (5 bases). Germline lookup yields CDR1 SGHTA and CDR2 FQGTGA. The CDR3 runs to 17 residues. V lost 1 base and J 4 bases, leaving 17 bases between the germline ends. The CDR3 region has the DNA TGTGCCAGCAGCTTAAGAGGACGGAGCCAGGGTTACAATGAGCAGTTCTTC. Translation gives CASSLRGRSQGYNEQFF.

This clonotype was found many times. The chain joins TRBV20-1 to TRBJ2-1; 8 bases are shared with TRBD2. Germline values: CDR1 DFQATT, CDR2 SNEGSKA (reference sequence). The CDR3 is 14 amino acids. V shed 3 bases and J 6 bases; nucleotides not matched to a gene: 7. In DNA form, the CDR3 reads TGCAGTGCTAGCGGGACTAGGAGCATCAATGAGCAGTTCTTC. It codes for CSASGTRSINEQFF.

This clonotype has ten or more counts. This chain links TRBV27 with TRBJ1-3; D may be TRBD1 (5 bases). Germline V gene sequence: CDR1 MNHEY, CDR2 SMNVEV (reference sequence). The V gene lost 5 bases and the J gene lost 2 bases, with 10 bases spanning the gap. There are 14 residues in the CDR3. CDR3 loop: CASSNRGAGNTIYF. The CDR3 DNA reads TGTGCCAGCAGTAACCGAGGGGCTGGAAACACCATATATTTT.

At least ten counts were recorded for this clonotype. The chain is built from TRBV29-1 and TRBJ2-7; either TRBD1 or TRBD2 may fit D (5 bases each). From germline, CDR1 is SQVTM and CDR2 ANQGSEA. This CDR3 has 13 residues. V dropped 6 bases and J dropped 3 bases, with 15 bases sitting between them. CDR3 nucleotide sequence: TGCAGCGTCAGGGTCGAGGGCCTCTACGAGCAGTACTTC. It is translated as CSVRVEGLYEQYF.

The sample holds many counts of this clonotype. V is TRBV20-1 and J is TRBJ1-6; D ambiguous. Germline V gives CDR1 DFQATT, CDR2 SNEGSKA (reference sequence). Trimming removed 3 bases at V and 0 bases at J, with 12 bases between. The length of the CDR3 is 16 residues. The CDR3 DNA follows: TGCAGTGCTAGGAAGCAGCCCAGCTCCTATAATTCACCCCTCCACTTT. Protein sequence: CSARKQPSSYNSPLHF.

V and J are TRBV7-2 and TRBJ1-1, with D hard to call. CDR1 is SGHTA, CDR2 FQGNSA, per germline. CDR3 length equals 9 residues. The CDR3 coding sequence is TGTGTCGTTGGGACTGAAGCTTTCTTT. It codes for CVVGTEAFF.

This clonotype was detected many times. V and J are TRBV29-1 and TRBJ1-2; D is undetermined. Germline-derived CDR1 and CDR2 are SQVTM and ANQGSEA. This CDR3 spans 13 amino acids. The V and J ends lost 1 base and 6 bases respectively, with 12 bases between them. The CDR3 spells CSVEGQGRHGYTF. The CDR3 bases are TGCAGCGTTGAAGGTCAAGGGCGTCATGGCTACACCTTC.

This clonotype appeared many times. The chain links TRBV28 to TRBJ2-1; D might be TRBD2 (6 bases). The V and J ends lost 7 bases and 9 bases respectively, with 16 bases between them. This CDR3 has 13 amino acids. Germline V gene sequence: CDR1 MDHEN, CDR2 SYDVKM. CDR3 DNA: TGTGCCAGCATCGAGGGGAGGTCAGCTGAGCAGTTCTTC. Its protein is CASIEGRSAEQFF.

Many counts were recorded for this clonotype. This sequence joins TRBV5-6 and TRBJ1-5; D ambiguous. The V gene's germline CDR1 is SGHDT and CDR2 YYEEEE. The CDR3 length is 15 residues. Trimming pared 0 bases from V and 3 bases from J, leaving 10 bases between. CDR3 loop: CASSLEGRINQPQHF. The DNA for the CDR3 is TGTGCCAGCAGCTTGGAAGGTAGGATCAATCAGCCCCAGCATTTT.

The sample holds many counts of this clonotype. The chain couples TRBV20-1 to TRBJ2-1, with unresolved D. Germline-derived CDR1 and CDR2 are DFQATT and SNEGSKA (reference sequence). With 0 bases removed from V and 0 bases from J, the gap between germline ends came to 12 bases. The CDR3 length is 16 residues. The CDR3 region is CSARDRGRSSYNEQFF. CDR3 coding DNA: TGCAGTGCTAGAGATCGAGGCAGGAGCTCCTACAATGAGCAGTTCTTC.

This clonotype came up many times. This chain connects TRBV12-3 or TRBV12-4 to TRBJ2-3; TRBD2 matches 8 bases. CDR3 length equals 17 residues. Unmatched junction bases numbered 13, after V lost 5 bases and J lost 3 bases. The CDR3 DNA sequence: TGTGCCAGCAGTCCCAGGACTAGCCCAACGGGGACAGATACGCAGTATTTT. This gives the protein CASSPRTSPTGTDTQYF.

This clonotype was observed many times. The J gene is TRBJ2-3, the V gene TRBV6-2 or TRBV6-3; 7 bases map to TRBD1. V was clipped by 0 bases and J by 3 bases; unmatched bases: 3. The CDR3 is made up of 15 amino acids. From germline, CDR1 is MNHEY and CDR2 SVGEGT. The CDR3 coding sequence is TGTGCCAGCAGTTACTCCTTGACAGGGACAGATACGCAGTATTTT. Translating gives CASSYSLTGTDTQYF.

This clonotype was recorded at least ten times. The rearrangement uses TRBV20-1 and TRBJ2-7; D possibly corresponds to TRBD1 (6 bases). V was shortened by 4 bases and J by 1 base, with 8 bases between the two germline ends. Germline V lookup: CDR1 DFQATT, CDR2 SNEGSKA (reference sequence). CDR3 length: 12 amino acids. DNA for the CDR3: TGCAGTGCTAATGGACAGTCCTACGAGCAGTACTTC. Encoded protein: CSANGQSYEQYF.

Judged by abundance, this clonotype is medium-sized (0.01 to 0.1%). CDR3 nucleotides: TGTGCCAGCAGCGCGGGACCATACAATGAGCAGTTCTTC. This gives the protein CASSAGPYNEQFF. V and J are TRBV5-6 and TRBJ2-1; possibly TRBD2 for D (6 bases). With 4 bases removed from V and 4 bases from J, the gap between germline ends came to 9 bases. The CDR3 contains 13 residues. Looked up from germline, CDR1 is SGHDT and CDR2 is YYEEEE.

This clonotype was counted many times. This chain connects TRBV18 to TRBJ2-1, with D perhaps TRBD2 (7 bases). Per germline, CDR1 KGHSH and CDR2 LQKENI. The V end lost 6 bases, the J end lost 2 bases, and 17 bases lay between the germline ends. The CDR3 covers 16 residues. CDR3 sequence: CASSTGRAGPYNEQFF. The CDR3 region has the DNA TGTGCCAGCTCCACAGGGAGGGCGGGCCCCTACAATGAGCAGTTCTTC.

This clonotype counts as medium-sized. The chain employs TRBV10-3 and TRBJ2-3; no reliable D call. V was pared by 0 bases and J by 4 bases, with 5 bases between. The germline V gene has CDR1 ENHRY and CDR2 SYGVKD. This CDR3 has 13 amino acids. CDR3 sequence reads: CAISESDPDTQYF. CDR3 sequence (DNA): TGTGCCATCAGTGAGTCGGACCCAGATACGCAGTATTTT.

In its sample, this clonotype was seen many times. The rearrangement joins TRBV20-1 to TRBJ2-1, with 12 bases lining up with TRBD1. V trimming: 4 bases; J trimming: 7 bases; junction bases outside the gene matches: 8. The CDR3 is 15 residues long. Germline V gene sequence: CDR1 DFQATT, CDR2 SNEGSKA (reference sequence). This CDR3 reads CSAIKWGQGANEQFF. The CDR3 DNA reads TGCAGTGCTATAAAATGGGGACAGGGGGCTAATGAGCAGTTCTTC.

This clonotype is labeled medium-sized. The V gene is TRBV20-1, the J gene TRBJ1-1; the D gene is possibly TRBD1 (6 bases). Germline-derived CDR1 and CDR2 are DFQATT and SNEGSKA (reference sequence). The CDR3 has 12 amino acids. V dropped 6 bases and J dropped 2 bases, with 10 bases sitting between them. The CDR3, as DNA: TGCAGTGCCAAGACAGGAAACACTGAAGCTTTCTTT. It yields the protein CSAKTGNTEAFF.

The sample holds many counts of this clonotype. The chain couples TRBV6-2 or TRBV6-3 to TRBJ2-3; no firm D call. Germline V lookup: CDR1 MNHEY, CDR2 SVGEGT. This CDR3 has 11 residues. V dropped 6 bases and J dropped 2 bases, with 3 bases sitting between them. The CDR3 DNA is TGTGCCAGCAGCGACACAGATACGCAGTATTTT. Translated, it gives CASSDTDTQYF.

This clonotype was recorded at least ten times. The CDR3 nucleotides read TGTGCCAGCAGCAGACGACAGGGAGGGTCCGGAAACACCATATATTTT. Residues: CASSRRQGGSGNTIYF. V and J are TRBV12-3 or TRBV12-4 and TRBJ1-3, with 7 bases fitting TRBD1. Trimming removed 6 bases from V and 4 bases from J; junction bases left unmatched: 12. The CDR3 has 16 amino acids.

This clonotype was counted ten times or more. The J gene is TRBJ2-5, the V gene TRBV12-3 or TRBV12-4, with 8 nucleotides matching TRBD1. The CDR3 covers 14 residues. V lost 5 bases, J lost 2 bases, and 4 bases stayed unmatched. CDR3 sequence reads: CASSLGQAQETQYF. In nucleotides, the CDR3 is TGTGCCAGCAGTCTGGGACAGGCGCAAGAGACCCAGTACTTC.

This clonotype was detected many times. The chain recombines TRBV20-1 with TRBJ2-7; 12 bases fit TRBD2. Trimming took 6 bases from V and 5 from J; bases not matched to a gene: 8. Germline V CDR1 and CDR2: DFQATT, SNEGSKA (reference sequence). The CDR3 is made up of 14 amino acids. CDR3 amino acids: CSAPRTSGIDEQYF. CDR3 coding DNA: TGCAGTGCACCTCGGACTAGCGGGATCGACGAGCAGTACTTC.

This clonotype was recorded many times. CDR3 bases: TGTGCCAGCAGTTCCCGACAGGACCACGAGCAGTACTTC. This encodes CASSSRQDHEQYF. The chain couples TRBV12-3 or TRBV12-4 to TRBJ2-7; D might be TRBD1 (6 bases). Trimming removed 4 bases from V and 5 bases from J, with 12 bases in between. This CDR3 has 13 amino acids.

Many counts were recorded for this clonotype. This chain joins TRBV7-2 and TRBJ2-3; a weak D match, TRBD2 (5 bases). Germline V gene data show CDR1 as SGHTA and CDR2 as FQGNSA. CDR3 length: 13 residues. Trimming removed 4 bases at V and 8 bases at J, with 13 bases between. For the CDR3, the DNA is TGTGCCAGCAGCTCGGGCCCCGCGGGTACGCAGTATTTT. It codes for CASSSGPAGTQYF. Full variable domain (rest looked up from reference TRBV7-2 and TRBJ2-3): GAGVSQSPSNKVTEKGKDVELRCDPISGHTALYWYRQSLGQGLEFLIYFQGNSAPDKSGLPSDRFSAERTGGSVSTLTIQRTQQEDSAVYLCASSSGPAGTQYFGPGTRLTVL.

This clonotype was observed at least ten times. Written as DNA, the CDR3 is TGCGCCAGCAGCTCCACCGGGACAGCCCAAGAGACCCAGTACTTC. Its translation: CASSSTGTAQETQYF. J is TRBJ2-5 and V is TRBV5-1, with 7 bases identical to TRBD1. V shed 3 bases and J 1 base; nucleotides not matched to a gene: 6. Germline V lookup: CDR1 SGHRS, CDR2 YFSETQ. The CDR3 consists of 15 residues.